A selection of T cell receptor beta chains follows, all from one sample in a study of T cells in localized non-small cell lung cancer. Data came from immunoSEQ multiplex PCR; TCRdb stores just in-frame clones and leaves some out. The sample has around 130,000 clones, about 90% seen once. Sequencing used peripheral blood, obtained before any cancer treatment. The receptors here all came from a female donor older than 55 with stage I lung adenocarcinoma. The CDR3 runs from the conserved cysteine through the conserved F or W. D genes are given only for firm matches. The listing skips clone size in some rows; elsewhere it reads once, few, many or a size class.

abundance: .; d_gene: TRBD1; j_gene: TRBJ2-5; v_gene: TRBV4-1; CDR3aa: CASSPRATGTGEQETQYF; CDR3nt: TGCGCCAGCAGCCCCAGGGCAACCGGGACAGGGGAACAAGAGACCCAGTACTTC
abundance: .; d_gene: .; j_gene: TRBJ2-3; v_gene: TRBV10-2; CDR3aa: CASSEFTTDTQYF; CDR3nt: TGCGCCAGCAGTGAGTTTACCACAGATACGCAGTATTTT
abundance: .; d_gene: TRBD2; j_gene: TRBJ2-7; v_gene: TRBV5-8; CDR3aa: CASNVGTSGRGASYEQYF; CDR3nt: TGTGCCAGCAACGTTGGGACTAGCGGGAGGGGAGCCTCCTACGAGCAGTACTTC
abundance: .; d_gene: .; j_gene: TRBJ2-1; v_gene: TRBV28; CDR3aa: CASSGDSYNEQFF; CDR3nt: TGTGCCAGCAGTGGGGACTCGTACAATGAGCAGTTCTTC
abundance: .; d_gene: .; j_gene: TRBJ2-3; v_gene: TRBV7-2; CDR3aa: CASSGSRADTQYF; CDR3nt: TGTGCCAGCAGCGGCAGTAGGGCAGATACGCAGTATTTT
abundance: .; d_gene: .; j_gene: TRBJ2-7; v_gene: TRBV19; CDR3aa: CASSRGEQYF; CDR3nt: TGTGCCAGTAGTCGGGGTGAGCAGTACTTC
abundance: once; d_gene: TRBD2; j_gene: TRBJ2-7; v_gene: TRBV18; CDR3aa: CASSPLAGGSYEQYF; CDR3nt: TGTGCCAGCTCACCGTTAGCGGGAGGCTCCTACGAGCAGTACTTC
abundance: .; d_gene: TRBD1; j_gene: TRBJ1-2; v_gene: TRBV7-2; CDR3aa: CASSLAPQGGGYTF; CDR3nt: TGTGCCAGCAGCTTAGCCCCACAGGGGGGTGGCTACACCTTC
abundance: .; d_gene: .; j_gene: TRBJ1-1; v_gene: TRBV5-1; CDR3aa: CASSFEAVTEAFF; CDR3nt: TGCGCCAGCAGCTTCGAGGCGGTCACTGAAGCTTTCTTT
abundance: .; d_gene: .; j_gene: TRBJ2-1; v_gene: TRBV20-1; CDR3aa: CSGIFAYEQFF; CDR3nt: TGCAGTGGAATTTTTGCCTATGAGCAGTTCTTC
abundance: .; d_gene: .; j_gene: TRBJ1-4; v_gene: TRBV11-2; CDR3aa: CASSLSEVRRNGEKLFF; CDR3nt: TGTGCCAGCAGCTTATCAGAGGTTAGGCGAAACGGTGAAAAACTGTTTTTT
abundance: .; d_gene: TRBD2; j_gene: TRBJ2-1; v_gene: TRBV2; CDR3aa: CASRNGLAGGEEQFF; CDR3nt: TGTGCCAGCAGGAACGGACTAGCGGGAGGAGAGGAGCAGTTCTTC
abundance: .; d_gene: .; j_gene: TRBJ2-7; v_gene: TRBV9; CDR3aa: CASSFSGTSYEQYF; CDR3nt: TGTGCCAGCAGCTTCTCCGGGACAAGCTACGAGCAGTACTTC
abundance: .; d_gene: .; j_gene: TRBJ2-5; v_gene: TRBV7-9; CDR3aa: CASSSSDAGLGETQYF; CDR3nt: TGTGCCAGCAGCTCATCCGACGCAGGGTTGGGAGAGACCCAGTACTTC
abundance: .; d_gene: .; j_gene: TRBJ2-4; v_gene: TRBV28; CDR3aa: CASSLLGGRGNIQYF; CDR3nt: TGTGCCAGCAGTTTATTAGGGGGGCGGGGAAACATTCAGTACTTC
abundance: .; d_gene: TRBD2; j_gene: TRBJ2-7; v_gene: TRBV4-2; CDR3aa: CASSLDLLQAGAYEQYF; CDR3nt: TGTGCCAGCAGCTTGGATCTTCTACAAGCGGGAGCCTACGAGCAGTACTTC
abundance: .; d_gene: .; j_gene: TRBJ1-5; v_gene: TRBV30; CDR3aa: CAWSGGSNQPQHF; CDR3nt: TGTGCCTGGAGTGGGGGTAGCAATCAGCCCCAGCATTTT
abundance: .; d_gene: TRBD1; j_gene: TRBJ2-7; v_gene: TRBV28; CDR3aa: CASSFRKGQGLWEQYF; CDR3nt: TGTGCCAGCAGTTTTCGAAAGGGACAGGGTCTGTGGGAGCAGTACTTC
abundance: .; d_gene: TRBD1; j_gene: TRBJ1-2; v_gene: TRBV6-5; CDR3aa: CASRLPGGEGGYTF; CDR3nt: TGTGCCAGCAGATTGCCAGGGGGCGAAGGAGGCTACACCTTC
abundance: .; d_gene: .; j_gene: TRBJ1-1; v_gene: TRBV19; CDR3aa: CASSPDTEAFF; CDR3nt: TGTGCCAGCTCCCCGGACACTGAAGCTTTCTTT
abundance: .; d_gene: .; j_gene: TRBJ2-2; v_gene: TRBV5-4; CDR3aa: CASSPPGIQTGELFF; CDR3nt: TGTGCCAGCAGCCCCCCAGGGATTCAAACCGGGGAGCTGTTTTTT
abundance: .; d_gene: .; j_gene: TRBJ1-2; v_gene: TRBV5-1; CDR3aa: CASSLQGDFYGYTF; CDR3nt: TGCGCCAGCAGCTTACAGGGAGATTTCTATGGCTACACCTTC
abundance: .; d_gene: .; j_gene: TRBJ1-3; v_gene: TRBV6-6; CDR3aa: CASQPSGNTIYF; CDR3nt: TGTGCCAGCCAGCCCTCTGGAAACACCATATATTTT
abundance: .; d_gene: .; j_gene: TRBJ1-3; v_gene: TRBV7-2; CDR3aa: CASSFAGPGNTIYF; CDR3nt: TGTGCCAGCAGCTTCGCGGGGCCTGGAAACACCATATATTTT
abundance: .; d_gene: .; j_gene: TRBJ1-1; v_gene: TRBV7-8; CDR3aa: CASSLSETTEAFF; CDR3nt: TGTGCCAGCAGCTTATCAGAAACCACTGAAGCTTTCTTT
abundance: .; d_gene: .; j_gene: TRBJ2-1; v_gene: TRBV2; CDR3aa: CASTPSVTYNEQFF; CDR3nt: TGTGCCAGCACCCCTAGCGTTACCTACAATGAGCAGTTCTTC
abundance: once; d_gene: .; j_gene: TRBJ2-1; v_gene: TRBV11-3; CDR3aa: CASSLDSSFYNEQFF; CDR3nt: TGTGCCAGCAGCTTGGACTCATCGTTCTACAATGAGCAGTTCTTC
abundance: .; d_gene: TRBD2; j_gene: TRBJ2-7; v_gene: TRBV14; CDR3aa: CASSRSGRAEQYF; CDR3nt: TGTGCCAGCAGCCGTAGCGGGAGGGCCGAGCAGTACTTC
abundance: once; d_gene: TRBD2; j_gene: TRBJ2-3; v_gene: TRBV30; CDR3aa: CACSLSAGADTQYF; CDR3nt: TGTGCCTGCTCTCTTAGTGCGGGAGCAGATACGCAGTATTTT
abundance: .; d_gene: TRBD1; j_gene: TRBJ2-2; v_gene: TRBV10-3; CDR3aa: CAISGAQGSGELFF; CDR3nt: TGTGCCATCAGTGGGGCACAGGGGTCCGGGGAGCTGTTTTTT
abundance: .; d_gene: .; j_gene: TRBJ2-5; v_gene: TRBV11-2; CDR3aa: CASSLWSIGETQYF; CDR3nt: TGTGCCAGCAGCTTATGGAGCATAGGTGAGACCCAGTACTTC
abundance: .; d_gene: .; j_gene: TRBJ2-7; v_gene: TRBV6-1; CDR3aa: CASTKTYSSYEQYF; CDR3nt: TGTGCCAGCACCAAGACATATAGCTCCTACGAGCAGTACTTC
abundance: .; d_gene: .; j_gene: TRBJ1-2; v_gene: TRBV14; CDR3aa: CASSQEGQPGYTF; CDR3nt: TGTGCCAGCAGCCAAGAAGGGCAGCCTGGCTACACCTTC
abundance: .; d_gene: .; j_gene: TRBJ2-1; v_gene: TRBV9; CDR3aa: CASSRDTPPEWQFF; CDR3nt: TGTGCCAGCAGCAGGGACACCCCCCCTGAATGGCAGTTCTTC
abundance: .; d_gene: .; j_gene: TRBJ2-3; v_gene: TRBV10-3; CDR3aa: CAISESFTDTQYF; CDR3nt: TGTGCCATCAGTGAAAGCTTCACAGATACGCAGTATTTT
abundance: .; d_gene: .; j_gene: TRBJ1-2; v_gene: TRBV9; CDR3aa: CASSVYAHYGYTF; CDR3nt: TGTGCCAGCAGCGTATACGCTCACTATGGCTACACCTTC
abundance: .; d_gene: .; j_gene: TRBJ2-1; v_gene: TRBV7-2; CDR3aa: CASSSVRGASSYNEQFF; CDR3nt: TGTGCCAGCAGCTCCGTTAGAGGAGCTAGCTCCTACAATGAGCAGTTCTTC
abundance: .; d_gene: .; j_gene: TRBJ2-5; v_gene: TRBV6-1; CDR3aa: CASSEWGGDQETQYF; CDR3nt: TGTGCCAGCAGTGAATGGGGTGGAGATCAAGAGACCCAGTACTTC
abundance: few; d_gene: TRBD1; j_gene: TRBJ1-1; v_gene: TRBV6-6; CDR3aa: CASSSFRDREGTEAFF; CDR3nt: TGTGCCAGCAGTTCCTTCCGGGACAGGGAGGGTACTGAAGCTTTCTTT
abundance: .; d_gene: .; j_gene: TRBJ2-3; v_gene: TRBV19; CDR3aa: CASSITSSADTQYF; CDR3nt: TGTGCCAGTAGTATCACTAGTAGCGCAGATACGCAGTATTTT
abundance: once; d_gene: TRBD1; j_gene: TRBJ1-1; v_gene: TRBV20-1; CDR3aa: CSARKTGTAFF; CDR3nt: TGCAGTGCTAGAAAGACAGGGACCGCTTTCTTT
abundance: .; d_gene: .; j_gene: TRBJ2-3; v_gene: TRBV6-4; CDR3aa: CASSVRWTDTQYF; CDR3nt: TGTGCCAGCAGTGTAAGGTGGACAGATACGCAGTATTTT